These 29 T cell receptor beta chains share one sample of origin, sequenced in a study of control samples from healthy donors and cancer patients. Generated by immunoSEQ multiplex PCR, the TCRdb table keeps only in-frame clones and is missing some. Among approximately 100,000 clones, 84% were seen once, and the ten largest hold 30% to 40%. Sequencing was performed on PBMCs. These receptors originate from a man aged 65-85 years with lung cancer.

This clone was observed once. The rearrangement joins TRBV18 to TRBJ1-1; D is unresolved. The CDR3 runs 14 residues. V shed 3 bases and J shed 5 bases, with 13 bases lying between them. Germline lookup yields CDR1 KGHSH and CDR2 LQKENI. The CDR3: CASSPTLGDTEAFF. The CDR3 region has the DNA TGTGCCAGCTCACCCACCCTAGGCGATACTGAAGCTTTCTTT. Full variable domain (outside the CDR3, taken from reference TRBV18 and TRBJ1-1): NAGVMQNPRHLVRRRGQEARLRCSPMKGHSHVYWYRQLPEEGLKFMVYLQKENIIDESGMPKERFSAEFPKEGPSILRIQQVVRGDSAAYFCASSPTLGDTEAFFGQGTRLTVV.

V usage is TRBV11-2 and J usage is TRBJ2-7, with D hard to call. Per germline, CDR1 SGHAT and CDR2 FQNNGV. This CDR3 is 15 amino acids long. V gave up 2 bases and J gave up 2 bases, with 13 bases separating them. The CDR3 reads CASSLIIAVAYEQYF. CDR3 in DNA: TGTGCCAGCAGCTTAATTATTGCAGTAGCCTACGAGCAGTACTTC.

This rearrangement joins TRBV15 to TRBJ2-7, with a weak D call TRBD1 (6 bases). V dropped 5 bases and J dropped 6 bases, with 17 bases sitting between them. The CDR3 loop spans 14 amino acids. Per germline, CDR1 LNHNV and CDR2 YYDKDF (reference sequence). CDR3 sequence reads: CATSLGLGAAEQYF. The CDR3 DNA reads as TGTGCCACCAGCCTGGGGCTGGGGGCTGCCGAGCAGTACTTC.

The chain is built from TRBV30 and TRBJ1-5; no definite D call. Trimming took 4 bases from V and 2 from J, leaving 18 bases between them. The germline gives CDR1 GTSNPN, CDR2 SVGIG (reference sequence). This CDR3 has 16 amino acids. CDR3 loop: CAWTQKGFLGNQPQHF. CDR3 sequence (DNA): TGTGCCTGGACGCAAAAGGGATTCCTGGGCAATCAGCCCCAGCATTTT.

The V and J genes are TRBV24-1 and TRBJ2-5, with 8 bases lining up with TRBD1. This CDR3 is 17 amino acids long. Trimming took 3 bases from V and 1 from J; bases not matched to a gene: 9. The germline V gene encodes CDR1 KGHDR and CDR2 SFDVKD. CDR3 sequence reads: CATSDPRRTGPQETQYF. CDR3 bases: TGTGCCACCAGTGATCCTAGAAGGACAGGGCCCCAAGAGACCCAGTACTTC.

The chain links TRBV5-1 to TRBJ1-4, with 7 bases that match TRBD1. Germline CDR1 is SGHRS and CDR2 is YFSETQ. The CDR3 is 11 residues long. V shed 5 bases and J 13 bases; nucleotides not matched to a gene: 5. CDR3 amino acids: CASSGGGPLFF. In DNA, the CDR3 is TGCGCCAGCAGTGGAGGGGGCCCACTGTTTTTT.

The CDR3 here is CASSLSGGNTEAFF. Written as DNA, the CDR3 is TGTGCCAGCAGTTTATCCGGGGGGAACACTGAAGCTTTCTTT. This chain joins TRBV27 and TRBJ1-1; perhaps TRBD1 as D (5 bases). Germline CDR1 MNHEY, CDR2 SMNVEV (reference sequence). The CDR3 is 14 residues long. V lost 0 bases, J lost 1 base, and 6 bases lay in between.

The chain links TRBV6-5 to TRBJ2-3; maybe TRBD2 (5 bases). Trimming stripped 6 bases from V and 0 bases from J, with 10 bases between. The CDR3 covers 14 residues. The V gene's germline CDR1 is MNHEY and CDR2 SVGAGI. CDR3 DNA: TGTGCCAGCAGCCCACTAGAAAGCACAGATACGCAGTATTTT. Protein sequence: CASSPLESTDTQYF.

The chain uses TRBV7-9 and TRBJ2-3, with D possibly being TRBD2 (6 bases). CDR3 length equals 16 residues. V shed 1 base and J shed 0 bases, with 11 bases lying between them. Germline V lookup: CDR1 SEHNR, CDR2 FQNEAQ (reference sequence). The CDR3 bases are TGTGCCAGCAGCTTAGGCGCTAGCGTGAGCACAGATACGCAGTATTTT. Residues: CASSLGASVSTDTQYF.

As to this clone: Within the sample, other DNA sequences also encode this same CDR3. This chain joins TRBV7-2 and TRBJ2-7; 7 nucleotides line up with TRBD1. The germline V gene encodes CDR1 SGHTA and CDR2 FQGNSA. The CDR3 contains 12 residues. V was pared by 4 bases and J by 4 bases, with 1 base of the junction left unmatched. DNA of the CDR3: TGTGCCAGCAGCTCGACAGGGTACGAGCAGTACTTC. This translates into CASSSTGYEQYF.

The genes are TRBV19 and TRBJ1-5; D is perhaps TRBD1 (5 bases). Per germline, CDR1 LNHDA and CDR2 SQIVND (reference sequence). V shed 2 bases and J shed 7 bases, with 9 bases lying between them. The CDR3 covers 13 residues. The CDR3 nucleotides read TGTGCCAGTAGTATACCAGGGAAACAGCCCCAGCATTTT. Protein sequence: CASSIPGKQPQHF.

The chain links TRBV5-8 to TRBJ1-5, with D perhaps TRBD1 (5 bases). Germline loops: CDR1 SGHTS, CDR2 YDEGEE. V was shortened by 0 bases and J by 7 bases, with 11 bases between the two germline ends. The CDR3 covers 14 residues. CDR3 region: CASSLGRGVQPQHF. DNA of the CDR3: TGTGCCAGCAGCTTGGGAAGGGGAGTCCAGCCCCAGCATTTT.

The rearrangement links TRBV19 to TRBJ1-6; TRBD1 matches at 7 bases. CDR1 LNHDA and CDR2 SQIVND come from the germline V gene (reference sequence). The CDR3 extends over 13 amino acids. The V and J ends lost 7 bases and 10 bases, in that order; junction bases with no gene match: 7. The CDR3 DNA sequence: TGTGCCAGTAACCAGGGGGAGGGCTCACCCCTCCACTTT. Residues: CASNQGEGSPLHF.

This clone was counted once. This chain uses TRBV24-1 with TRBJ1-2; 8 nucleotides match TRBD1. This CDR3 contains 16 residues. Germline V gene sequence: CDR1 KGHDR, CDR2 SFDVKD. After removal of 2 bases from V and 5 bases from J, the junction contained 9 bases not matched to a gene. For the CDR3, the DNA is TGTGCCACCAGTGATTCTCGGACAGGGCCCCCGTATGGCTACACCTTC. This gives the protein CATSDSRTGPPYGYTF.

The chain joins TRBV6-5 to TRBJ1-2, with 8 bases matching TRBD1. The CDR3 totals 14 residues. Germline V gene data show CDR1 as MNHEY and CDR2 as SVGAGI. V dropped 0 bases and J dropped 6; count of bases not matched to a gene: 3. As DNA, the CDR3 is TGTGCCAGCAGTTACTCGTCAGGGGGCGATGGCTACACCTTC. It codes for CASSYSSGGDGYTF.

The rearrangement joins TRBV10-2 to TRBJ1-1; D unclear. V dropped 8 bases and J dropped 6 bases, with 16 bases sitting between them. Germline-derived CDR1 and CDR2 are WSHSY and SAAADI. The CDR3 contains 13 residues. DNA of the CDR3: TGCGCCAGCGGGAGGGTTGAGGGCGCTGAAGCTTTCTTT. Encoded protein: CASGRVEGAEAFF.

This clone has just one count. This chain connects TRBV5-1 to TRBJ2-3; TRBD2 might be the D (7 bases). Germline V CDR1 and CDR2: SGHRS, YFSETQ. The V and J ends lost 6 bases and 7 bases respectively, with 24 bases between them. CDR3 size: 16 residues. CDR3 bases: TGCGCCAGCAATCCGTCCACCGGGGGGCCCACGAATACGCAGTATTTT. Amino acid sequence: CASNPSTGGPTNTQYF.

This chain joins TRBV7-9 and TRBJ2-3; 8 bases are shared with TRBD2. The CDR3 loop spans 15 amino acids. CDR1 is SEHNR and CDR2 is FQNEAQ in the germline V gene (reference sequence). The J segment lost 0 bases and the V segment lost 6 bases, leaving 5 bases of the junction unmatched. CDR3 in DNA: TGTGCCAGCAGTCGCGCGGGGGGCAGCACAGATACGCAGTATTTT. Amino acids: CASSRAGGSTDTQYF.

The CDR3 region is CASTRTGINTEAFF. The CDR3 region has the DNA TGTGCCAGTACCAGGACAGGGATAAACACTGAAGCTTTCTTT. The chain carries TRBV19 and TRBJ1-1; 8 nucleotides line up with TRBD1. The germline V gene has CDR1 LNHDA and CDR2 SQIVND (reference sequence). The CDR3 totals 14 residues. After removal of 7 bases from V and 2 bases from J, the junction contained 6 bases not matched to a gene.

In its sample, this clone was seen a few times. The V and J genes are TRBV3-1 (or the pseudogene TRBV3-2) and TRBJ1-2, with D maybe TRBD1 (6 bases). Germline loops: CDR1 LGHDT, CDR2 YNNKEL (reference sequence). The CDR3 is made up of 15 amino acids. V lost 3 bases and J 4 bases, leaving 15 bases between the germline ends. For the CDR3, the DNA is TGTGCCAGCAGCCAGCAGTCAGCAGGGGCCTATGGCTACACCTTC. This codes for CASSQQSAGAYGYTF.

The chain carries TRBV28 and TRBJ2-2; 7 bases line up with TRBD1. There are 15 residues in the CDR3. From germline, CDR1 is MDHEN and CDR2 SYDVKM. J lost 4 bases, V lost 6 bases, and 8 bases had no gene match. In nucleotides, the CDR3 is TGTGCCAGCAGGAAGAGACAGGGAAGCACCGGGGAGCTGTTTTTT. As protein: CASRKRQGSTGELFF.

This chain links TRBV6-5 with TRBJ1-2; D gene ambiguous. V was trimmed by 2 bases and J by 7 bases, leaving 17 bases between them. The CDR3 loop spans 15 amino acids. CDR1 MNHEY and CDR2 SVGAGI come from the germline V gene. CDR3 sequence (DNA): TGTGCCAGCAGTTACGTTGCTCGCTCCCCAGGTGGCTACACCTTC. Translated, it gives CASSYVARSPGGYTF.

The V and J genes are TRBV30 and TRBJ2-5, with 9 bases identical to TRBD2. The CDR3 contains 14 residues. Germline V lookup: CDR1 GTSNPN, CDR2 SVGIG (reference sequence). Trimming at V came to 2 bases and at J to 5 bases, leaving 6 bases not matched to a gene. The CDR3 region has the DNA TGTGCCTGGAGTAGCGGGGGGATGGTTGAGACCCAGTACTTC. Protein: CAWSSGGMVETQYF.

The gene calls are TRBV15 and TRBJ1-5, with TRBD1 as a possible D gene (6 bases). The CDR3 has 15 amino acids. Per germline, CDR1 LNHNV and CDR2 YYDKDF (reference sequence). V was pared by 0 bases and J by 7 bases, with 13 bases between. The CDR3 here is CATSRDPGARQPQHF. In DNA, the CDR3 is TGTGCCACCAGCAGAGATCCGGGGGCGAGGCAGCCCCAGCATTTT.

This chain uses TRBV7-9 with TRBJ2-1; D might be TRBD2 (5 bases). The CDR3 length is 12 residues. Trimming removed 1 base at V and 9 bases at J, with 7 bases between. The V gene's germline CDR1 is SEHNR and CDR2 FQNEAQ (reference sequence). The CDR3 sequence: CASSLGGFEQFF. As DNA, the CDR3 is TGTGCCAGCAGCTTAGGAGGGTTTGAGCAGTTCTTC.

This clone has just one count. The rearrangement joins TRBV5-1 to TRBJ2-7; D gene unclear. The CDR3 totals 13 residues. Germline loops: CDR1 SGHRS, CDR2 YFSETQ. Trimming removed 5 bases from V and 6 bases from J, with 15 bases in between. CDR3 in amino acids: CASSEGRKSEQYF. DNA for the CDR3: TGCGCCAGCAGTGAAGGACGGAAGAGCGAGCAGTACTTC.

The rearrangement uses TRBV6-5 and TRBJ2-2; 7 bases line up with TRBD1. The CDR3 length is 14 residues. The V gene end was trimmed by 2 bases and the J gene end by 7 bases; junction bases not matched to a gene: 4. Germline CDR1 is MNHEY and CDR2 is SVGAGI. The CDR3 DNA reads TGTGCCAGCAGTTACGTACAGGGGCTCGGGGAGCTGTTTTTT. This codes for CASSYVQGLGELFF.

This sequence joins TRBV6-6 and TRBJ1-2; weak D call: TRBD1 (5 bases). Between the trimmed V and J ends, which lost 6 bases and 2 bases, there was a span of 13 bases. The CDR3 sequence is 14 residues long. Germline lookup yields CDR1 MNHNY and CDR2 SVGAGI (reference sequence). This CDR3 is CASRTGTLNYGYTF. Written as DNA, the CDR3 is TGTGCCAGCAGGACCGGGACCTTAAACTATGGCTACACCTTC.

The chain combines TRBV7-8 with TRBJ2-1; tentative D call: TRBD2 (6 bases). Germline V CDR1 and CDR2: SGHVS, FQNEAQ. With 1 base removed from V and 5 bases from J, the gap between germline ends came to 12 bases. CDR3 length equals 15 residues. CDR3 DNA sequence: TGTGCCAGCAGCTTAGACGGGACTCGGCACAATGAGCAGTTCTTC. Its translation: CASSLDGTRHNEQFF. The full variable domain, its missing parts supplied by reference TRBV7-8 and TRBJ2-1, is GAGVSQSPRYKVAKRGQDVALRCDPISGHVSLFWYQQALGQGPEFLTYFQNEAQLDKSGLPSDRFFAERPEGSVSTLKIQRTQQEDSAVYLCASSLDGTRHNEQFFGPGTRLTVL.